Listed below are T cell receptor beta chains from one sample, sequenced in a study of HIV-infected patients and healthy controls. TCRdb re-called the 5' RACE reads through MiXCR, storing one row per CDR3 protein. The sample gives roughly 15,000 distinct CDR3 sequences, roughly 12% of which show up once; around 40% is in the top ten. The sample consisted of blood, taken during antiretroviral therapy. These receptors all come from an adult with HIV infection. The donor label of this sample is uncertain. Each CDR3 is given with its conserved first and last residue. D genes are given only for firm matches. Some rows mark clone size as missing; the rest say once, few, many or name a class of expanded clone.

size: many; V: TRBV20-1; D: TRBD2; J: TRBJ2-3; CDR3: CSARMVGGGSGRTDTQYF; DNA: TGCAGTGCTAGAATGGTTGGTGGCGGGAGCGGGCGCACAGATACGCAGTATTTT
size: .; V: TRBV19; D: .; J: TRBJ2-2; CDR3: CASSVTVMNTGELFF; DNA: TGTGCCAGTAGTGTGACAGTTATGAACACCGGGGAGCTGTTTTTT
size: many; V: TRBV6-2/TRBV6-3; D: TRBD1; J: TRBJ1-5; CDR3: CASSPDRGTQPQHF; DNA: TGTGCCAGCAGTCCCGACAGGGGAACTCAGCCCCAGCATTTT
size: .; V: TRBV10-3; D: .; J: TRBJ2-3; CDR3: CAISVYRDTQYF; DNA: TGTGCCATCAGTGTATACAGAGATACGCAGTATTTT
size: .; V: TRBV7-9; D: .; J: TRBJ1-5; CDR3: CASSRQAPIGPQHF; DNA: TGTGCCAGCAGCAGACAGGCGCCAATTGGGCCCCAGCATTTT
size: few; V: TRBV5-1; D: .; J: TRBJ2-7; CDR3: CASSPGASYEQYF; DNA: TGCGCCAGCAGCCCGGGGGCCTCCTACGAGCAGTACTTC
size: many; V: TRBV29-1; D: TRBD1; J: TRBJ2-1; CDR3: CSGGQGAPHEQFF; DNA: TGCAGCGGTGGACAGGGGGCGCCCCATGAGCAGTTCTTC
size: few; V: TRBV28; D: TRBD1; J: TRBJ1-5; CDR3: CASSTTGGADQPQHF; DNA: TGTGCCAGCAGTACAACAGGGGGCGCCGATCAGCCCCAGCATTTT
size: .; V: TRBV7-2; D: TRBD2; J: TRBJ2-2; CDR3: CASSLLAGAGELFF; DNA: TGTGCCAGCAGCTTACTAGCGGGGGCCGGGGAGCTGTTTTTT
size: many; V: TRBV2; D: .; J: TRBJ2-3; CDR3: CASSTDWKDTQYF; DNA: TGTGCCAGCAGCACGGACTGGAAAGATACGCAGTATTTT
size: many; V: TRBV4-2; D: TRBD1; J: TRBJ1-6; CDR3: CASSQVPDRGFDSPLHF; DNA: TGTGCCAGCAGCCAAGTCCCCGACAGGGGGTTTGATTCACCCCTCCACTTT
size: many; V: TRBV20-1; D: .; J: TRBJ2-2; CDR3: CSARDPNTGELFF; DNA: TGCAGTGCCAGAGATCCGAACACCGGGGAGCTGTTTTTT
size: many; V: TRBV11-2; D: .; J: TRBJ2-1; CDR3: CASSFRGSHSNNEQFF; DNA: TGTGCCAGCAGCTTTCGGGGGAGCCACTCAAACAATGAGCAGTTCTTC
size: many; V: TRBV6-6; D: TRBD1; J: TRBJ1-1; CDR3: CASSEGQGVEAFF; DNA: TGTGCCAGCAGTGAAGGACAGGGGGTTGAAGCTTTCTTT
size: .; V: TRBV29-1; D: .; J: TRBJ1-3; CDR3: CSVGIGNGNTIYF; DNA: TGCAGCGTGGGTATAGGGAACGGAAACACCATATATTTT
size: many; V: TRBV5-1; D: .; J: TRBJ2-1; CDR3: CASMIENEQFF; DNA: TGCGCCAGCATGATTGAGAATGAGCAGTTCTTC
size: .; V: TRBV5-6; D: .; J: TRBJ2-3; CDR3: CASSLGADTDTQYF; DNA: TGTGCCAGCAGCTTGGGGGCCGACACAGATACGCAGTATTTT
size: few; V: TRBV3-1; D: .; J: TRBJ2-7; CDR3: CASSQGLAGQYEQYF; DNA: TGTGCCAGCAGCCAAGGTCTGGCGGGACAGTACGAGCAGTACTTC
size: few; V: TRBV6-2/TRBV6-3; D: .; J: TRBJ2-7; CDR3: CASSRNRDYEQYF; DNA: TGTGCCAGCAGTCGGAACAGGGACTACGAGCAGTACTTC
size: many; V: TRBV11-2; D: TRBD1; J: TRBJ2-2; CDR3: CASSLSPQGVNTGELFF; DNA: TGTGCCAGCAGCTTATCTCCCCAGGGGGTGAACACCGGGGAGCTGTTTTTT
size: many; V: TRBV6-5; D: .; J: TRBJ1-2; CDR3: CASSYDRANYGYTF; DNA: TGTGCCAGCAGTTACGACAGAGCTAACTATGGCTACACCTTC
size: .; V: TRBV28; D: .; J: TRBJ2-1; CDR3: CASKPLVLVNHEQFF; DNA: TGTGCCAGCAAGCCTTTAGTACTAGTCAACCATGAGCAGTTCTTC
size: many; V: TRBV7-2; D: TRBD1; J: TRBJ1-1; CDR3: CASSFWDSVNTEAFF; DNA: TGTGCCAGCAGCTTTTGGGACAGCGTGAACACTGAAGCTTTCTTT
size: many; V: TRBV5-6; D: .; J: TRBJ2-2; CDR3: CASSLTANTGELFF; DNA: TGTGCCAGCAGCTTAACGGCGAACACCGGGGAGCTGTTTTTT
size: many; V: TRBV12-3/TRBV12-4; D: TRBD2; J: TRBJ2-7; CDR3: CASSTTSGGHEQYF; DNA: TGTGCCAGCAGCACGACTAGCGGGGGCCACGAGCAGTACTTC
size: many; V: TRBV28; D: TRBD2; J: TRBJ2-1; CDR3: CASRFPGGSGRGYNEQFF; DNA: TGTGCCAGCAGATTTCCGGGAGGTAGCGGGAGGGGATACAATGAGCAGTTCTTC
size: many; V: TRBV11-2; D: .; J: TRBJ2-2; CDR3: CASSWTPTGELFF; DNA: TGTGCCAGCAGCTGGACTCCGACCGGGGAGCTGTTTTTT
size: .; V: TRBV4-2; D: .; J: TRBJ2-7; CDR3: CASSQGTKDTDEQYF; DNA: TGTGCCAGCAGCCAAGGCACCAAGGACACCGACGAGCAGTACTTC
size: .; V: TRBV12-3/TRBV12-4; D: .; J: TRBJ2-3; CDR3: CASSPSPGADTQYF; DNA: TGTGCCAGCAGCCCCTCCCCAGGGGCCGATACGCAGTATTTT